The 2 T cell receptor beta chains below come from one sample, sequenced in a study of early T cells in non-severe SARS-CoV-2 infection. TCRdb re-derived calls from the 5' RACE reads in MiXCR, one entry per CDR3 protein. This sample has approximately 100,000 distinct CDR3 sequences, with 14% found just once. Sequenced input: whole blood. These receptors were taken from an adult who was a healthcare worker with PCR-confirmed SARS-CoV-2 infection or an uninfected control (not recorded which).

This clonotype was found many times. The chain joins TRBV7-2 to TRBJ2-1, with unresolved D. Germline CDR1 and CDR2: SGHTA and FQGNSA. Trimming cost V 0 bases and J 8 bases, with 11 bases left between them. The CDR3 runs to 14 residues. The CDR3 reads CASSLAGLIYEQFF. The CDR3 DNA reads TGTGCCAGCAGCTTAGCGGGCCTTATTTATGAGCAGTTCTTC.

This clonotype has just a few counts. This rearrangement joins TRBV5-1 to TRBJ2-1; tentative D call: TRBD1 (6 bases). Germline CDR1 and CDR2: SGHRS and YFSETQ. V gave up 8 bases and J gave up 4 bases, with 13 bases separating them. The CDR3 is made up of 13 amino acids. CDR3 residues: CARPTGGYNEQFF. The CDR3 bases are TGCGCCAGACCGACAGGAGGTTACAATGAGCAGTTCTTC. Full variable domain (outside the CDR3, taken from reference TRBV5-1 and TRBJ2-1): KAGVTQTPRYLIKTRGQQVTLSCSPISGHRSVSWYQQTPGQGLQFLFEYFSETQRNKGNFPGRFSGRQFSNSRSEMNVSTLELGDSALYLCARPTGGYNEQFFGPGTRLTVL.